This TCR beta chain stems from a study of OX40 agonist ivuxolimab in advanced cancers. Study-level background: It was permissible to have had prior anti-PD-1, anti-PD-L1 or anti-CTLA-4 therapy, and less than 45% had some.

Whole-study findings and limits: Average numbers of expanded clones were greater in CD8+ T cells than in CD4+.

The table came from immunoSEQ multiplex PCR; TCRdb's copy has only in-frame clones and leaves some out. This sample carries roughly 50,000 clones, approximately 83% of them seen once, and the ten largest clones take approximately 13%. Remarks on this clone: Its antigen remains unidentified.

The germline gives CDR1 SGHRS, CDR2 YFSETQ. The CDR3 spans 15 residues. The J segment lost 2 bases and the V segment lost 0 bases, leaving 3 bases of the junction unmatched. The sequenced sample was CD4+ or CD8+ T cells sorted from blood, obtained in a trial of the OX40 agonist ivuxolimab. The chain has TRBV5-1 and TRBJ2-5, with TRBD2 matching over 8 bases. The receptor was derived from an adult with an advanced solid tumor such as melanoma, head and neck, liver or kidney cancer. CDR3 amino acids: CASSLGGGLQETQYF. The DNA for the CDR3 is TGCGCCAGCAGCTTGGGCGGGGGGCTACAAGAGACCCAGTACTTC.